A selection of T cell receptor beta chains follows, all from one sample in a study of human T cells and chemical hapten exposure. TCRdb passed the RACE reads through MiXCR, listing each CDR3 protein once. The sample includes about 350,000 distinct CDR3 sequences, about 6% of them seen just once. Material: whole blood, obtained in connection with sensitization to the hapten diphenylcyclopropenone (DPC). Receptor source: a woman aged 18-35 years with alopecia areata. Some clones in this sample may be carry-over from other donors' samples. The CDR3 runs from the conserved cysteine through the conserved F or W. Fields, in order: clone size, V gene, J gene, D gene, CDR3 DNA, CDR3 protein. D genes are given only for firm matches. Rows may omit the clone size; those that give it use once, few, many or a size class.

size: once
V: TRBV7-2
J: TRBJ2-3
D: TRBD2
DNA: TGTGCCAGCAGCACCCGACTAGCGGGGGGCACAGATACGCAGTATTTT
CDR3: CASSTRLAGGTDTQYF

size: many
V: TRBV12-3/TRBV12-4
J: TRBJ1-1
D: TRBD1
DNA: TGTGCCAGCAGTTATTACAGGGGCACTGAAGCTTTCTTT
CDR3: CASSYYRGTEAFF

size: few
V: TRBV12-3/TRBV12-4
J: TRBJ1-2
D: TRBD1
DNA: TGTGCCAGCAGCTCCCGGGACAGCGTAGGCGGCTACACCTTC
CDR3: CASSSRDSVGGYTF

size: few
V: TRBV14
J: TRBJ1-2
D: NA
DNA: TGTGCCAGCAGCCAAGATCCGTACAGCCGCCATGGCTACACCTTC
CDR3: CASSQDPYSRHGYTF

size: few
V: TRBV7-6
J: TRBJ1-1
D: TRBD1
DNA: TGTGCCAGCAGCTCGGGACAGGGTATGTCGAACACTGAAGCTTTCTTT
CDR3: CASSSGQGMSNTEAFF

size: NA
V: TRBV25-1
J: TRBJ2-6
D: NA
DNA: TGTGCCAGCAGTGAATACGGGTTTGCTGGGGCCAACGTCCTGACTTTC
CDR3: CASSEYGFAGANVLTF

size: few
V: TRBV18
J: TRBJ1-1
D: TRBD1
DNA: TGTGCCAGCTCACCAAGGACAGGGGGCTCACTATTAGCTTGGAACACTGAAGCTTTCTTT
CDR3: CASSPRTGGSLLAWNTEAFF

size: NA
V: TRBV4-1
J: TRBJ2-6
D: NA
DNA: TGCGCCAGCAGCCGATCGGGGCTTGGGGCCAACGTCCTGACTTTC
CDR3: CASSRSGLGANVLTF

size: many
V: TRBV12-3/TRBV12-4
J: TRBJ1-1
D: NA
DNA: TGTGCCAGCAGTTTAGGGGGGGACCTGAACACTGAAGCTTTCTTT
CDR3: CASSLGGDLNTEAFF

size: few
V: TRBV5-6
J: TRBJ2-3
D: TRBD1
DNA: TGTGCCAGCAGCTCACGACGGACAGGGGGGCCACCAGATACGCAGTATTTT
CDR3: CASSSRRTGGPPDTQYF

size: few
V: TRBV27
J: TRBJ1-1
D: TRBD1
DNA: TGTGCCAGCAAAGAAGACAGGGGGTTCGCTGAAGCTTTCTTT
CDR3: CASKEDRGFAEAFF

size: many
V: TRBV3-1
J: TRBJ2-2
D: NA
DNA: TGTGCCAGCAGCCAATCTGGAGTCGGCGGGGAGCTGTTTTTT
CDR3: CASSQSGVGGELFF

size: many
V: TRBV12-5
J: TRBJ1-1
D: NA
DNA: TGTGCTAGTGGAAATGGACAGTCTGAAGCTTTCTTT
CDR3: CASGNGQSEAFF

size: many
V: TRBV5-4
J: TRBJ1-1
D: TRBD1
DNA: TGTGCCAGCAGCTCGAAAGGGGGCGGACGTAACACTGAAGCTTTCTTT
CDR3: CASSSKGGGRNTEAFF

size: NA
V: TRBV7-2
J: TRBJ1-5
D: TRBD1
DNA: TGTGCCAGCAGCCCTGTGAACAGGGGGCTTAATCAGCCCCAGCATTTT
CDR3: CASSPVNRGLNQPQHF

size: NA
V: TRBV4-3
J: TRBJ2-5
D: TRBD2
DNA: TGCGCCAGCAGCCAGACTCCAGGACTAGCGGGGGGGTCCCAAGAGACCCAGTACTTC
CDR3: CASSQTPGLAGGSQETQYF

size: NA
V: TRBV5-1
J: TRBJ1-3
D: TRBD1
DNA: TGCGCCAGCAGCTCTTCCTCGACAGGGATCGCTGGAAACACCATATATTTT
CDR3: CASSSSSTGIAGNTIYF

size: many
V: TRBV18
J: TRBJ1-2
D: NA
DNA: TGTGCCAGCTCACCACGCTCGACGGAGATGGATGGCTACACCTTC
CDR3: CASSPRSTEMDGYTF

size: NA
V: TRBV6-2/TRBV6-3
J: TRBJ1-5
D: NA
DNA: TGTGCCAGCAGCCCCGAGCGGGAGCCCCAGCATTTT
CDR3: CASSPEREPQHF

size: few
V: TRBV12-2
J: TRBJ2-1
D: NA
DNA: TGTGCAAGTCGCTCCTGGACGCGGACGGCCAAGCTATACTACAATGAGCAGTTCTTC
CDR3: CASRSWTRTAKLYYNEQFF

size: NA
V: TRBV24-1
J: TRBJ2-2
D: TRBD1
DNA: TGTGCCACCAGTACGGTGGTTACCAAAAGACAGGGGAGCACCGGGGAGCTGTTTTTT
CDR3: CATSTVVTKRQGSTGELFF

size: few
V: TRBV7-9
J: TRBJ2-5
D: TRBD2
DNA: TGTGCCAGCACCCGAAGCGGGGGCCAAGAGACCCAGTACTTC
CDR3: CASTRSGGQETQYF

size: NA
V: TRBV7-2
J: TRBJ1-1
D: NA
DNA: TGTGCCAGCAGCTCCTTGCTGGGGCCCACTGAAGCTTTCTTT
CDR3: CASSSLLGPTEAFF

size: NA
V: TRBV10-3
J: TRBJ2-3
D: TRBD2
DNA: TGTGCCATCCGAGGGACTAGCGGGGACACAGATACGCAGTATTTT
CDR3: CAIRGTSGDTDTQYF

size: many
V: TRBV20-1
J: TRBJ2-3
D: NA
DNA: TGCAGTGCTATAGGGACCACAAATTTGAATACGCAGTATTTT
CDR3: CSAIGTTNLNTQYF

size: many
V: TRBV13
J: TRBJ2-5
D: NA
DNA: TGTGCCAGCAGCTTTTACGAGCGGCGGCTAAGTGAGACCCAGTACTTC
CDR3: CASSFYERRLSETQYF

size: few
V: TRBV20-1
J: TRBJ2-5
D: TRBD2
DNA: TGCAGTGCTGCCATTGGGACTAGCGGGGGCCCAGAGACCCAGTACTTC
CDR3: CSAAIGTSGGPETQYF

size: NA
V: TRBV4-1
J: TRBJ1-1
D: NA
DNA: TGCGCCAGCAGCCAAGATGGGCGGGTTATGAACACTGAAGCTTTCTTT
CDR3: CASSQDGRVMNTEAFF

size: many
V: TRBV14
J: TRBJ1-2
D: NA
DNA: TGTGCCAGCAGCCAAGATCCGGCAGGGACGAGCTACACCTTC
CDR3: CASSQDPAGTSYTF

size: many
V: TRBV5-1
J: TRBJ2-1
D: TRBD2
DNA: TGCGCCAGCAGCTCCGTCCCGGGACTAGCGGGGGATCTCAATGAGCAGTTCTTC
CDR3: CASSSVPGLAGDLNEQFF

size: NA
V: TRBV29-1
J: TRBJ2-3
D: NA
DNA: TGCAGCGTTAACACCCGCACAGATACGCAGTATTTT
CDR3: CSVNTRTDTQYF

size: many
V: TRBV28
J: TRBJ2-3
D: NA
DNA: TGTGCCAGCAGTTTGGTGGGGTCAGATACGCAGTATTTT
CDR3: CASSLVGSDTQYF

size: NA
V: TRBV18
J: TRBJ1-2
D: NA
DNA: TGTGCCAGCTCACCACCCCAAGGCTACACCTTC
CDR3: CASSPPQGYTF

size: many
V: TRBV27
J: TRBJ1-6
D: NA
DNA: TGTGCCAGCAGTTTATCCCCCGGTCCTTCACCCCTCCACTTT
CDR3: CASSLSPGPSPLHF

size: many
V: TRBV7-8
J: TRBJ2-3
D: NA
DNA: TGTGCCAGCAGCCCCGGCGGGGGCAGAGGCACAGATACGCAGTATTTT
CDR3: CASSPGGGRGTDTQYF

size: few
V: TRBV6-2/TRBV6-3
J: TRBJ2-6
D: TRBD2
DNA: TGTGCCAGCAGTTACTCAGGTGGAACGCGGGGGTACTCTGGGGCCAACGTCCTGACTTTC
CDR3: CASSYSGGTRGYSGANVLTF

size: many
V: TRBV19
J: TRBJ1-2
D: NA
DNA: TGTGCCAGTAGTACACCAGGGGATGGCTACACCTTC
CDR3: CASSTPGDGYTF

size: NA
V: TRBV5-1
J: TRBJ2-7
D: NA
DNA: TGCGCCAGCAGCTTGGATCCAGGGGTCACCTACGAGCAGTACTTC
CDR3: CASSLDPGVTYEQYF

size: many
V: TRBV28
J: TRBJ2-1
D: TRBD1
DNA: TGTGCCAGCAGCCGGGGACAGGGGGTAAACTACAATGAGCAGTTCTTC
CDR3: CASSRGQGVNYNEQFF

size: NA
V: TRBV20-1
J: TRBJ1-4
D: NA
DNA: TGCAGTGCCCGATTCAGGGGCAGATTTAATGAAAAACTGTTTTTT
CDR3: CSARFRGRFNEKLFF

size: few
V: TRBV7-9
J: TRBJ1-2
D: TRBD1
DNA: TGTGCCAGCAGTCCTGACAGGGCCGGCTATGGCTACACCTTC
CDR3: CASSPDRAGYGYTF

size: many
V: TRBV21-1
J: TRBJ1-6
D: NA
DNA: TGTGCCAGCAGCAAAGAAAGGACACCCTATTCACCCCTCCACTTT
CDR3: CASSKERTPYSPLHF

size: many
V: TRBV6-5
J: TRBJ1-4
D: TRBD1
DNA: TGTGCCAGCAGTGCGCGACAGGGGATGGATGAAAAACTGTTTTTT
CDR3: CASSARQGMDEKLFF

size: few
V: TRBV5-1
J: TRBJ1-2
D: NA
DNA: TGCGCCAGCAGCTTGGACAGGGAAAACTATGGCTACACCTTC
CDR3: CASSLDRENYGYTF

size: NA
V: TRBV7-9
J: TRBJ1-4
D: NA
DNA: TGTGCCACCCGCTCGGGAGGGGCTAATGAAAAACTGTTTTTT
CDR3: CATRSGGANEKLFF

size: NA
V: TRBV5-5
J: TRBJ2-4
D: NA
DNA: TGTGCCAGCAGCTTGCAGGGTGTTGACATTCAGTACTTC
CDR3: CASSLQGVDIQYF

size: few
V: TRBV7-3
J: TRBJ2-2
D: NA
DNA: TGTGCCAGCAGCCCTGGGGGGCCGGGCACCGGGGAGCTGTTTTTT
CDR3: CASSPGGPGTGELFF

size: few
V: TRBV6-6
J: TRBJ1-3
D: TRBD1
DNA: TGTGCCAGCAGTTATCCGGGACAGGGGGCGTTCTCTGGAAACACCATATATTTT
CDR3: CASSYPGQGAFSGNTIYF

size: many
V: TRBV2
J: TRBJ1-6
D: TRBD1
DNA: TGTGCCAGCAGCCTCCAGGGGGCTGAGAATTCACCCCTCCACTTT
CDR3: CASSLQGAENSPLHF

size: NA
V: TRBV6-5
J: TRBJ2-3
D: TRBD2
DNA: TGTGCCAGCAGTTACACGGGACTAGCGGGGGGCGGCACAGATACGCAGTATTTT
CDR3: CASSYTGLAGGGTDTQYF

size: many
V: TRBV7-2
J: TRBJ1-1
D: NA
DNA: TGTGCCAGCAGCTTAGACAGGAACACTGAAGCTTTCTTT
CDR3: CASSLDRNTEAFF

size: few
V: TRBV6-2/TRBV6-3
J: TRBJ2-5
D: TRBD2
DNA: TGTGCCAGCAGTTCTCGTGAGACTAGCGGGGGAGGCCAAGAGACCCAGTACTTC
CDR3: CASSSRETSGGGQETQYF

size: many
V: TRBV6-6
J: TRBJ1-6
D: TRBD1
DNA: TGTGCCAGCAGCACAGGGGCCTTAAACTGGGGTTCACCCCTCCACTTT
CDR3: CASSTGALNWGSPLHF

size: many
V: TRBV4-3
J: TRBJ1-3
D: NA
DNA: TGCGCCAGCAGCCAAGATTGGGGCGCTGGAAACACCATATATTTT
CDR3: CASSQDWGAGNTIYF

size: NA
V: TRBV24-1
J: TRBJ2-1
D: NA
DNA: TGTGCCACCAGTGAGCGTTGGGGGGAACAGTTCTTC
CDR3: CATSERWGEQFF

size: few
V: TRBV4-3
J: TRBJ1-6
D: NA
DNA: TGCGCCAGCAGCCAGCGGCAGACTAATTCACCCCTCCACTTT
CDR3: CASSQRQTNSPLHF

size: few
V: TRBV5-1
J: TRBJ2-3
D: TRBD1
DNA: TGCGCCAGCAGCTCATACCGGGACAGTTCCACAGATACGCAGTATTTT
CDR3: CASSSYRDSSTDTQYF

size: few
V: TRBV20-1
J: TRBJ2-3
D: NA
DNA: TGCAGTGCCACAGATACGCAGTATTTT
CDR3: CSATDTQYF

size: NA
V: TRBV5-6
J: TRBJ2-5
D: TRBD2
DNA: TGTGCCAGCAGCGCAACCGGGACTAGCGGGCAAGAGACCCAGTACTTC
CDR3: CASSATGTSGQETQYF